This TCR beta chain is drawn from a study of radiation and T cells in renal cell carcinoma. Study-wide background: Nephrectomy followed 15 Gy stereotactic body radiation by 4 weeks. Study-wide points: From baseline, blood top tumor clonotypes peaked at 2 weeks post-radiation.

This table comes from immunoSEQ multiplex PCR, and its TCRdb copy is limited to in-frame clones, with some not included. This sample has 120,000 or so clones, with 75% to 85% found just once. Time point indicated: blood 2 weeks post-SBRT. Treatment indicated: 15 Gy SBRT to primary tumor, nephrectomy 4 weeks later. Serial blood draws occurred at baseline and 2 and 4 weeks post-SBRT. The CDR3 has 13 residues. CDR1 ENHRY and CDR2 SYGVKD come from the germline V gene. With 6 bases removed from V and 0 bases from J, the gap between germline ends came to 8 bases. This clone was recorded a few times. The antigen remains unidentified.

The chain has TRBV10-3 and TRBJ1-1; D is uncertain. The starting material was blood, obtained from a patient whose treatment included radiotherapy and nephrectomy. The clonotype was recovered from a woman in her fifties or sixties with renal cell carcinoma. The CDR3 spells CAIRGSLNTEAFF. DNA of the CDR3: TGTGCCATCAGAGGGAGCCTGAACACTGAAGCTTTCTTT.